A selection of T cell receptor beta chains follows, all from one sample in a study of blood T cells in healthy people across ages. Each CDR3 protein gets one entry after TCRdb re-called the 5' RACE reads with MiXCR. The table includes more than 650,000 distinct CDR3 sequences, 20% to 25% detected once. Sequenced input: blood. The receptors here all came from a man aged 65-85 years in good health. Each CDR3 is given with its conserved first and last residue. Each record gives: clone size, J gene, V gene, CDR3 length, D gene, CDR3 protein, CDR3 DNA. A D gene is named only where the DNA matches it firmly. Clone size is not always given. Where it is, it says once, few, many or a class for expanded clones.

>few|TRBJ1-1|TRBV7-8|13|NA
CASSLAIRHEAFF
TGTGCCAGCAGCTTAGCCATTCGACATGAAGCTTTCTTT
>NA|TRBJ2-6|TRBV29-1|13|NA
CSVRDSGANVLTF
TGCAGCGTGAGGGACTCTGGGGCCAACGTCCTGACTTTC
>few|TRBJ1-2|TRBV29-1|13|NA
CSVGGSAIGGYTF
TGCAGCGTGGGGGGCTCAGCCATAGGGGGCTACACCTTC
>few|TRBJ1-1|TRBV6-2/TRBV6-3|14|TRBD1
CASSYAGGSTEAFF
TGTGCCAGCAGTTACGCAGGGGGCAGTACTGAAGCTTTCTTT
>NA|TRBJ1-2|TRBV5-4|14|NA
CASAEWPGMYGYTF
TGTGCCAGCGCTGAATGGCCAGGGATGTACGGCTACACCTTC
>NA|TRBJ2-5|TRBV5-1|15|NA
CASSLGTVSQETQYF
TGCGCCAGCAGCTTGGGGACAGTTTCTCAAGAGACCCAGTACTTC
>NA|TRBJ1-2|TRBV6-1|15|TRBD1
CASGTGTGGDYGYTF
TGTGCCAGCGGAACCGGGACAGGGGGCGACTATGGCTACACCTTC
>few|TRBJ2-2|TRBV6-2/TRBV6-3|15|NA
CASSRSAQGTGELFF
TGTGCCAGCAGTCGGTCGGCCCAAGGCACCGGGGAGCTGTTTTTT
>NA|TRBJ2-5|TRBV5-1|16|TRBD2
CASSEGLAGGKETQYF
TGCGCCAGCAGCGAAGGACTAGCGGGGGGTAAAGAGACCCAGTACTTC
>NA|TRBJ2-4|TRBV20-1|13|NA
CSASRGAKNIQYF
TGCAGTGCTAGTCGGGGAGCCAAAAACATTCAGTACTTC